Here is one T cell receptor beta chain with its context. The authors' processing: Quantification of nucleated cells was approximated via reference gene primer amplification. Measured with immunoSEQ multiplex PCR; TCRdb has only the in-frame clones, and not every one. D and trimming come from the DNA, and the V and J calls and clone size come from that table. The repertoire holds 250,000 to 400,000 clones, around 88% seen once, with 1.5% to 2% in the top ten. This sample was taken from a study of blood T cell repertoires in COVID-19. Study background: Whether acute or convalescent, the COVID-19 samples came from the United States, Italy and Spain. PBMCs, B-cell-depleted T cells, or T cells were the source of the cDNA or gDNA that made up the material.

V gave up 4 bases and J gave up 0 bases; unmatched junction bases: 12. Germline V gene sequence: CDR1 KGHSH, CDR2 LQKENI. This CDR3 comprises 19 residues. While infection was still active, Seattle patients were enrolled and then followed longitudinally. The sequenced sample was peripheral blood. This sequence originates from a woman aged 25-40 years with COVID-19, enrolled during active disease. The chain has TRBV18 and TRBJ2-6, with 7 positions matching TRBD1. The CDR3 loop is CASSRNRGNAFSGANVLTF. CDR3 DNA: TGTGCCAGCTCACGAAACAGGGGAAATGCCTTCTCTGGGGCCAACGTCCTGACTTTC.